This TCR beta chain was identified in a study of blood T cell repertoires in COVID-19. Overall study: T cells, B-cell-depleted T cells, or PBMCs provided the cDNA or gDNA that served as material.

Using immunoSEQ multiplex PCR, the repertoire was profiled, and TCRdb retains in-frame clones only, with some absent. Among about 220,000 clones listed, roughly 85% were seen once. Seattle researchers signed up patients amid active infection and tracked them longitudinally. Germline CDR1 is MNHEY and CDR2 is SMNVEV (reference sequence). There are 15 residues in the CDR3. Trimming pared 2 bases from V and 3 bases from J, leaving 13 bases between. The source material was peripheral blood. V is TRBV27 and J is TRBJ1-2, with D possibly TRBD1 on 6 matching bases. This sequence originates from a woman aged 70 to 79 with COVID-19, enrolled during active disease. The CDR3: CASSLRRTADYGYTF. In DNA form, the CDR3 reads TGTGCCAGCAGTTTAAGGAGGACAGCCGACTATGGCTACACCTTC.